This TCR beta chain was sequenced for a study of identical twins. This clonotype appeared many times. This CDR3 contains 14 residues. Germline lookup yields CDR1 ENHRY and CDR2 SYGVKD. V lost 10 bases, J lost 7 bases, and 11 bases stayed unmatched. TCRdb analysed the 5' RACE reads with MiXCR anew, one entry per CDR3 protein. This table holds 600,000 to 850,000 distinct CDR3 sequences, about 20% found once. These same records also appear under a second study, on T cells expressing NK-cell markers. That source reports: According to the study, TCR beta repertoires originated from sorted CD3+CD56+NKG2C+, CD3+CD56+NKG2C- and CD3+CD56-NKG2C+ T cells. Restriction of the sorted population to alpha-beta TCR T cells was achieved in several experiments with an anti-gamma-delta TCR antibody.

Sequencing was carried out using PBMCs. This clonotype was obtained from a woman aged 18-30 years in good health. This chain connects TRBV10-3 to TRBJ1-5; 9 positions agree with TRBD1. The CDR3 DNA sequence: TGTGCCACCGCGGGGGACAGGGTGCGACAGCCCCAGCATTTT. This translates into CATAGDRVRQPQHF.